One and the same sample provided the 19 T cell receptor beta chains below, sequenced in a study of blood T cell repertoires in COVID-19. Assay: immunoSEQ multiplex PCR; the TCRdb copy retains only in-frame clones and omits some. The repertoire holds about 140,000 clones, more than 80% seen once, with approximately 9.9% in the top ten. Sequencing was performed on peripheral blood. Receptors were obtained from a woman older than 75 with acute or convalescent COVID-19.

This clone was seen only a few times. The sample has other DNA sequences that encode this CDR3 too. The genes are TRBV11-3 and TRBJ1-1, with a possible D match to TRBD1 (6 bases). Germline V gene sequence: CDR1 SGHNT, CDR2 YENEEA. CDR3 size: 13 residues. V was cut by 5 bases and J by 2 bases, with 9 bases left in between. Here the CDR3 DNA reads TGTGCCAGCAGCCTGGACAGTAACACTGAAGCTTTCTTT. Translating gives CASSLDSNTEAFF.

This CDR3 is CASRRQGSVYTF. DNA of the CDR3: TGTGCCAGCAGGAGACAGGGGAGTGTCTACACCTTC. This chain uses TRBV12-3 or TRBV12-4 with TRBJ1-2; TRBD1 matches at 8 bases. The CDR3 extends over 12 amino acids. V lost 6 bases and J lost 10; bases outside the gene matches: 7.

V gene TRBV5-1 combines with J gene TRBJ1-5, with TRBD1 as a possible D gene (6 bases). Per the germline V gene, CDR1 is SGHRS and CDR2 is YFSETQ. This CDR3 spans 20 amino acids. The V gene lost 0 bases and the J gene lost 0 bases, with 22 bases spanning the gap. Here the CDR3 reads CASSLDDRTEVHHSNQPQHF. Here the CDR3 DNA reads TGCGCCAGCAGCTTGGACGATCGGACAGAAGTCCATCATAGCAATCAGCCCCAGCATTTT.

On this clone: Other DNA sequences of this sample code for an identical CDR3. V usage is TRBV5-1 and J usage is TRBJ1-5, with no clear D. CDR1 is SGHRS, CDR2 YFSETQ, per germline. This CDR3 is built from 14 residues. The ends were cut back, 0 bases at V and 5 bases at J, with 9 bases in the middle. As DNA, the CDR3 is TGCGCCAGCAGCTTGGGAGGGTTTGATCAGCCCCAGCATTTT. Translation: CASSLGGFDQPQHF.

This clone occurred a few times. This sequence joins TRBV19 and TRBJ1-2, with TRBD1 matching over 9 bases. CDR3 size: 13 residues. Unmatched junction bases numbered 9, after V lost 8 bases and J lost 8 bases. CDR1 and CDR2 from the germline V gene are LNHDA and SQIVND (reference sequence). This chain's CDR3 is CASSSGQGRGYTF. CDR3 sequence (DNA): TGTGCCAGTTCCTCGGGACAGGGAAGAGGCTACACCTTC.

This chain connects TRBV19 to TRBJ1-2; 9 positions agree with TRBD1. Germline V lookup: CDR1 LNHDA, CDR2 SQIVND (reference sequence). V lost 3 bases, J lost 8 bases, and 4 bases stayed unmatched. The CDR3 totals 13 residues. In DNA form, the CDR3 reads TGTGCCAGTAGTATCGGACAGGGGAGGGGCTACACCTTC. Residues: CASSIGQGRGYTF.

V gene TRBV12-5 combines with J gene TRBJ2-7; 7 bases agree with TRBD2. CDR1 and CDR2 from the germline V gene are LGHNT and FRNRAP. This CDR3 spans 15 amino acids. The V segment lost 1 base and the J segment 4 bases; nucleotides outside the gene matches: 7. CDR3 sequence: CASGLASGARYEQYF. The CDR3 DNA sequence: TGTGCTAGTGGTTTGGCAAGCGGGGCCCGGTACGAGCAGTACTTC.

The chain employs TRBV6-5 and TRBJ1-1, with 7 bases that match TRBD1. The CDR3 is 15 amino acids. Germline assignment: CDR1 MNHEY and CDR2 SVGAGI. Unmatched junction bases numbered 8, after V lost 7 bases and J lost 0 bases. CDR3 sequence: CASTRDRLMNTEAFF. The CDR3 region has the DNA TGTGCCAGCACGCGGGACAGACTCATGAACACTGAAGCTTTCTTT.

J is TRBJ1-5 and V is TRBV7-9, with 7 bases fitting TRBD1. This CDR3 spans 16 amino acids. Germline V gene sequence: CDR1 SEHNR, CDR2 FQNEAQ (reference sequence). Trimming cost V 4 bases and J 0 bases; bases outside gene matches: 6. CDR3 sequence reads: CASSSTQGNSNQPQHF. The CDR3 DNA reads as TGTGCCAGCAGCTCAACACAGGGGAATAGCAATCAGCCCCAGCATTTT.

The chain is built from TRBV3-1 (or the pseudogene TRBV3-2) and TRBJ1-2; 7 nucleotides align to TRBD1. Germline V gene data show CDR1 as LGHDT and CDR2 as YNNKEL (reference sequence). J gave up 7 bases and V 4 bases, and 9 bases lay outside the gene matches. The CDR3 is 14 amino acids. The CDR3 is CASSLTGAPFGYTF. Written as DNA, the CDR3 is TGTGCCAGCAGCCTCACAGGGGCCCCTTTTGGCTACACCTTC.

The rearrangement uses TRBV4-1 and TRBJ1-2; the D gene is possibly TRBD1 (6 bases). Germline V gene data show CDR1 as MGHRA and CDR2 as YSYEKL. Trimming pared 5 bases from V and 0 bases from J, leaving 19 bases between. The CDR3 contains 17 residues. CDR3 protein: CASSSVPGTKANYGYTF. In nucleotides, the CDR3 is TGCGCCAGCAGCTCTGTTCCCGGGACAAAGGCTAACTATGGCTACACCTTC.

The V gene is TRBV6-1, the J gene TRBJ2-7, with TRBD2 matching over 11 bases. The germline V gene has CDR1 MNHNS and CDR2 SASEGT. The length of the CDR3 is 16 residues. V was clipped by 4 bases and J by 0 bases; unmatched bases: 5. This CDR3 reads CASSVGLAANSYEQYF. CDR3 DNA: TGTGCCAGCAGTGTGGGACTAGCGGCCAACTCCTACGAGCAGTACTTC.

This chain's CDR3 is CASSILAGANTGELFF. CDR3 nucleotides: TGTGCCAGCAGCATACTAGCGGGGGCGAACACCGGGGAGCTGTTTTTT. V gene TRBV5-4 combines with J gene TRBJ2-2; 11 bases match TRBD2. CDR1 and CDR2 from the germline V gene are SGHNT and YYREEE (reference sequence). V lost 4 bases, J lost 0 bases, and 2 bases stayed unmatched. This CDR3 contains 16 residues.

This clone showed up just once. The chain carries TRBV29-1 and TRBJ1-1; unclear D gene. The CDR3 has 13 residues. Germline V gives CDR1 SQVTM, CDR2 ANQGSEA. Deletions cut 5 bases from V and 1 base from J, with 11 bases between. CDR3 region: CSVRADGNTEAFF. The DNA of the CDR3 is TGCAGCGTTCGTGCAGATGGGAACACTGAAGCTTTCTTT.

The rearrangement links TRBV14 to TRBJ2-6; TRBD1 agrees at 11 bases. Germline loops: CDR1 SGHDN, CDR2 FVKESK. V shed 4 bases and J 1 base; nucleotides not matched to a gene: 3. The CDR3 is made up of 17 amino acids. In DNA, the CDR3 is TGTGCCAGCAGCCCGGACAGGGGGCAATCTGGGGCCAACGTCCTGACTTTC. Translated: CASSPDRGQSGANVLTF.

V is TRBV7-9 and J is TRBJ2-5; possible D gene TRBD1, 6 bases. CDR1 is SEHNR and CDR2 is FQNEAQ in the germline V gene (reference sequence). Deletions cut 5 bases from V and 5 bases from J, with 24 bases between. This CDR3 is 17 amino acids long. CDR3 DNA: TGTGCCAGCAGCAAGGGGGTTCAGCGTATGGCCTCGGAGACCCAGTACTTC. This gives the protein CASSKGVQRMASETQYF.

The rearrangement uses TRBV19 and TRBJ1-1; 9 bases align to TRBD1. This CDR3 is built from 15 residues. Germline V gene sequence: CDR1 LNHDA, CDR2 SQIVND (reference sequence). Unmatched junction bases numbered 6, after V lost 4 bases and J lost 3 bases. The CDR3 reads CASSNLRTGDTEAFF. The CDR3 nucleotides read TGTGCCAGTAGTAACCTACGGACAGGGGACACTGAAGCTTTCTTT.

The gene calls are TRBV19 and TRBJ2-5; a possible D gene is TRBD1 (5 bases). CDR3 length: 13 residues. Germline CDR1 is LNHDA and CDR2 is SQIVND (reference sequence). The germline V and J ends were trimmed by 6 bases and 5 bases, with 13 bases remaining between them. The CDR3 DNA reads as TGTGCCAGTAGCACGACAGTTTACGAGACCCAGTACTTC. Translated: CASSTTVYETQYF.

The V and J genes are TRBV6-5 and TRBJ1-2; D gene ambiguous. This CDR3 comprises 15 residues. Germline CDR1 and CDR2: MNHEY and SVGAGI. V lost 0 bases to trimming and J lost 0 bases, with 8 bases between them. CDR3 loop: CASSYSRVSNYGYTF. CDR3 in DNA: TGTGCCAGCAGTTACTCGAGGGTATCTAACTATGGCTACACCTTC.